This T cell receptor beta chain was identified during a study of graft-versus-host responses after intestinal transplantation. With respect to this clone: Its antigen is unknown.

Clones were read by immunoSEQ multiplex PCR, and TCRdb kept only the in-frame ones, dropping some. The profile shows about 100,000 clones, 80% to 90% of them singletons. The CDR3 consists of 16 residues. The germline V and J ends were trimmed by 6 bases and 9 bases, with 24 bases remaining between them. Germline loops: CDR1 LNHDA, CDR2 SQIVND (reference sequence). The material sequenced was unstimulated CD4+ T cells sorted from spleen or lymph node cells, taken before transplant. The TCR originated in a human donor who was the organ donor for an intestinal transplant. The chain recombines TRBV19 with TRBJ2-1, with D possibly TRBD1 on 6 matching bases. The CDR3 reads CASRPRTARTPPEQFF. The CDR3 region has the DNA TGTGCCAGTAGACCCCGGACAGCCCGTACCCCACCTGAGCAGTTCTTC.